These 5 T cell receptor beta chains were sequenced from one sample in a study of T cells in Graves' hyperthyroidism and ophthalmopathy. Amplification of TCR beta CDR3 regions used RNA as the template. First-round RT-PCR with HTBI primers amplified the TCR CDR3 region. MiXCR was run by TCRdb on the multiplex PCR reads, yielding one entry per CDR3 protein. The sample gives roughly 630,000 distinct CDR3 sequences, more than 15% of which show up once; around 6.6% is in the top ten. Sequences were obtained from blood. These receptor sequences come from a woman under 40 with Graves' hyperthyroidism.

This clonotype appeared a few times. The chain is built from TRBV19 and TRBJ2-1; no reliable D call. This CDR3 comprises 16 residues. Trimming shortened V by 7 bases and J by 0 bases, and 16 bases separated the two germline ends. Germline CDR1 is LNHDA and CDR2 is SQIVND (reference sequence). This chain's CDR3 is CASNPHRVASYNEQFF. As DNA, the CDR3 is TGTGCCAGTAACCCCCATAGGGTAGCCTCCTACAATGAGCAGTTCTTC.

This clonotype was recorded a few times. The chain joins TRBV27 to TRBJ2-7, with D hard to call. Looked up from germline, CDR1 is MNHEY and CDR2 is SMNVEV (reference sequence). The V end lost 8 bases, the J end lost 5 bases, and 13 bases lay between the germline ends. This CDR3 contains 12 residues. Here the CDR3 reads CASGPPSHEQYF. The CDR3 DNA reads TGTGCCAGCGGTCCTCCCAGCCACGAGCAGTACTTC.

This clonotype has ten or more counts. The genes are TRBV7-2 and TRBJ1-1; the D is unclear. Per the germline V gene, CDR1 is SGHTA and CDR2 is FQGNSA. This CDR3 spans 15 amino acids. The V end was cut by 1 base, the J end by 0 bases, with 9 bases between. In nucleotides, the CDR3 is TGTGCCAGCAGCTTAGGTTCGGGAATGAACACTGAAGCTTTCTTT. It translates to CASSLGSGMNTEAFF.

This clonotype has ten or more counts. The V and J genes are TRBV3-1 and TRBJ2-2, with D unclear. Deletions cut 0 bases from V and 1 base from J, with 9 bases between. From germline, CDR1 is LGHDT and CDR2 YNNKEL (reference sequence). This CDR3 spans 16 amino acids. CDR3 amino acids: CASSQEGKRNTGELFF. The CDR3 bases are TGTGCCAGCAGCCAAGAGGGTAAAAGGAACACCGGGGAGCTGTTTTTT.

This clonotype was observed at least ten times. This rearrangement joins TRBV24-1 to TRBJ1-1, with D unresolved. The length of the CDR3 is 13 residues. Per the germline V gene, CDR1 is KGHDR and CDR2 is SFDVKD. Trimming pared 4 bases from V and 4 bases from J, leaving 9 bases between. The CDR3 DNA is TGTGCCACCAGTGAACAAAGTGGCACTGAAGCTTTCTTT. This encodes CATSEQSGTEAFF.